This T cell receptor (beta chain) was sequenced for a study of T cells expressing NK-cell markers. Findings and limits, study-wide: Uncertainty persisted over the HCMV specificity of expanded NKG2C+ T cell clones. CD8+ T cells in over five donors included dominant NKG2C+ clonotypes at roughly 1.0-7.0%.

CDR1 is SQVTM, CDR2 ANQGSEA, per germline. The length of the CDR3 is 14 residues. TCRdb re-called the 5' RACE reads; every CDR3 protein appears as one record, without DNA. Here the sample table reports roughly 150,000 distinct CDR3 sequences. About this clonotype: The target antigen is unknown.

The specimen was blood T cells: a sorted CD56 or NKG2C T cell subset, CD4+ or CD8+ T cells, or bulk PBMC T cells (not recorded which). The chain uses TRBV29-1 and TRBJ2-1; TCRdb picks TRBD2, but there is no DNA to check that call. This receptor was identified in a woman aged 18 to 75 in good health. The CDR3 is CSVVGSRAYNEQFF.